This T cell receptor (beta chain) was observed in a study of molecular identifiers for immune sequencing clone quantification. Study-wide points: Molecules of identical TCR sharing a barcode could underestimate highly expanded clone sizes.

In preparing bulk TCR libraries, previously described methods and listed TCR primers were used. TCRdb re-called the PCR reads with MiXCR, one entry per CDR3 protein. The repertoire has about 630,000 distinct CDR3 sequences, 25% of them found once; the top ten carry about 0.8%. Investigators produced naive CD8 libraries from about 19,000 to 1,100,000 sorted cells, drawing on 10%, 30% or 50% RNA. A CD8+CD4-CCR7+CD45RA+ phenotype served as the sorting definition for naive CD8 T cells. Only a few counts were recorded for this clonotype. Its antigen is unidentified. The CDR3 has 14 residues. With V trimmed by 6 bases and J by 5 bases, 4 bases remained unmatched.

The sequencing input was naive CD8+ T cells from blood, with Jurkat cell RNA spiked in. As for subset: FACS-sorted CD8+CD4-CCR7+CD45RA+ naive T cells. The sequence came from a human donor in good health. Some libraries in this study had Jurkat cell RNA spiked in. The V call is TRBV12-3 or TRBV12-4, the J call TRBJ2-3; 11 nucleotides line up with TRBD2. The CDR3 here is CASRLAGGLDTQYF. The CDR3 DNA reads as TGTGCCAGCAGGCTAGCGGGGGGCCTAGATACGCAGTATTTT.